Included here is one T cell receptor (beta chain) sequence, with context. These data belong to a study of blood T cell repertoires in COVID-19. Assay: immunoSEQ multiplex PCR; the TCRdb copy retains only in-frame clones and omits some. Found here are roughly 500,000 clones, 70% to 90% of them singletons; the top ten hold 6.5% to 9.5%. Trimming removed 3 bases at V and 6 bases at J, with 11 bases between. The germline gives CDR1 LNHDA, CDR2 SQIVND (reference sequence). The CDR3 runs 13 residues. The sequence was obtained from a woman aged 55-70 years who had recovered from COVID-19. The specimen was PBMCs or T cells enriched from blood (not recorded which). The J gene is TRBJ1-2, the V gene TRBV19; D is unclear. CDR3 sequence reads: CASSIFLSHGYTF. In DNA, the CDR3 is TGTGCCAGTAGTATTTTCTTGTCTCATGGCTACACCTTC.